This T cell receptor beta chain derives from a study of blood T cell repertoires in COVID-19. This clone came up once. Sequencing used immunoSEQ multiplex PCR; TCRdb keeps in-frame clones, though not all of them. The table lists about 210,000 clones, roughly 80% of them singletons. The specimen sequenced was peripheral blood. The origin of this receptor is a woman over 75 with COVID-19, enrolled during active disease.

CDR3 in DNA: TGTGCCAGCAGTTACGCGCGAACTATTAACTATGGCTACACCTTC. This codes for CASSYARTINYGYTF. The chain uses TRBV6-5 and TRBJ1-2; D not certain. The V gene lost 2 bases and the J gene lost 1 base, with 11 bases spanning the gap. There are 15 residues in the CDR3. From germline, CDR1 is MNHEY and CDR2 SVGAGI.